These T cell receptor beta chains were read from a single sample in a study of T-cell memory formation after mild COVID-19. Each CDR3 protein is one row after TCRdb ran MiXCR on the 5' RACE reads. The sample includes roughly 580,000 distinct CDR3 sequences, more than 15% of them seen just once. The sample was PBMCs or a T cell subset sorted from them (not recorded which). These receptors all come from an adult woman who had mild COVID-19 (a few samples of this study predate the infection). Cell type and time point are not known. Each CDR3 is given with its conserved first and last residue. Clone size is shown for a subset of rows, as once, few, many or a class of expanded clone.

CDR3	size	V
CASSLRGAKWRDTQYF	few	TRBV11-3
CSASWTGDTGELFF	.	TRBV20-1
CASATGPADTQYF	.	TRBV6-1
CSATQGGGETQYF	few	TRBV20-1
CASSLDLAAFQETQYF	few	TRBV5-1
CARETSGRRGEQFF	.	TRBV3-1
CASSPGVVGYEQYF	.	TRBV12-3/TRBV12-4
CASSHFRDRGYEQYF	many	TRBV4-1
CASSPGVAGFGELFF	.	TRBV7-6
CASSGLVVGYGYTF	.	TRBV6-6
CASSLGGSALHF	.	TRBV7-9
CASSLAQRVNYGYTF	.	TRBV7-9
CSVDPGGGEAFF	.	TRBV29-1
CASSPLVGALDYEQYF	few	TRBV27
CSIEGGYNQPQHF	.	TRBV29-1
CASSPGTSGLGEQFF	few	TRBV18
CASSAHLTGYNEQFF	few	TRBV12-3/TRBV12-4
CATSRDRWRGTDTQYF	few	TRBV15
CASSSTSPDTQYF	.	TRBV7-9
CASSQDRLAGALYF	few	TRBV4-2
CASSLSIGGSAGNTIYF	.	TRBV27
CASRGLADTNTGELFF	few	TRBV25-1
CASSPAPGQAQRYYGYTF	few	TRBV6-1
CASSGGQGTYEQYF	.	TRBV10-2